This is a list of T cell receptor beta chains from one sample in a study of cytomegalovirus exposure and HLA in healthy donors. The assay was immunoSEQ multiplex PCR, and TCRdb's table has in-frame clones only and misses some. The sample lists 200,000 or so clones; 81% were seen once. Sequencing was performed on PBMCs. The receptors were gathered from a woman aged 18-35 years in good health and CMV-seropositive. CDR3s include the opening cysteine and the closing phenylalanine or tryptophan. Where a row states a size, it is once, few, many or the class of an expanded clone; other rows omit it.

TRBJ1-2 | few | TRBV28 | CASTIRGYGYTF
TRBJ2-3 | . | TRBV11-2 | CASSLFLDTQYF
TRBJ2-3 | . | TRBV9 | CASSLSGGSGTDTQYF
TRBJ1-1 | . | TRBV30 | CAWSVVANTEAFF
TRBJ2-3 | once | TRBV7-9 | CASGSGGAYTDTQYF
TRBJ2-1 | few | TRBV4-3 | CASSLTSGGSYNEQFF
TRBJ1-2 | . | TRBV4-1 | CASSQGRARGHYGYTF
TRBJ1-1 | . | TRBV6-1 | CASSEGSTEAFF
TRBJ1-1 | . | TRBV18 | CASSPGRNTEAFF
TRBJ1-3 | . | TRBV21-1 | CASSKGSGKSTIYF
TRBJ1-1 | . | TRBV6-6 | CASSYSNVDRGEAFF
TRBJ2-3 | . | TRBV29-1 | CSVVSLDTQYF
TRBJ2-1 | . | TRBV6-4 | CASSDSSLAGGNEQFF
TRBJ1-6 | . | TRBV13 | CASSRPGDLLEPLHF
TRBJ2-5 | . | TRBV28 | CASTKDYQETQYF
TRBJ1-4 | . | TRBV30 | CAGARTGGEKLFF
TRBJ2-1 | . | TRBV7-2 | CASSLRFARGSSYNEQFF
TRBJ2-3 | . | TRBV6-6 | CASSRTGGADTQYF
TRBJ2-5 | . | TRBV7-9 | CASSLTELQETQYF
TRBJ2-1 | . | TRBV9 | CASSVGRGSYNEQFF
TRBJ2-5 | . | TRBV10-1 | CASSEPQEIQETQYF
TRBJ1-2 | . | TRBV5-1 | CASSLGQGRGYTF
TRBJ2-3 | . | TRBV12-5 | CASGLVRSGGVDTDTQYF
TRBJ1-1 | . | TRBV28 | CASSLQGRKEAFF
TRBJ1-5 | . | TRBV6-6 | CASTNNRGWGNQPQHF
TRBJ1-2 | . | TRBV7-2 | CASSPRTGTGGNYGYTF
TRBJ1-3 | . | TRBV5-4 | CASSPGYSGNTIYF
TRBJ2-5 | . | TRBV5-6 | CASSFGYRETQYF
TRBJ1-3 | once | TRBV19 | CASSLPRVSGNTIYF
TRBJ1-2 | . | TRBV6-5 | CASSYSLSGGGYGYTF
TRBJ2-2 | . | TRBV27 | CASTLRGAGAPGELFF
TRBJ2-6 | . | TRBV11-2 | CASSLGGGSSGANVLTF
TRBJ1-4 | . | TRBV7-9 | CASSPGTMDTNEKLFF
TRBJ2-4 | . | TRBV13 | CASSPTGGGNIQYF
TRBJ2-3 | few | TRBV19 | CASSTQGADTQYF
TRBJ2-1 | . | TRBV6-4 | CASRSPGGEQFF
TRBJ1-5 | . | TRBV5-1 | CASSLGGQPNQPQHF
TRBJ2-2 | . | TRBV6-5 | CASSYAGGGPGELFF
TRBJ2-7 | . | TRBV2 | CASRDQQGGGYEQYF
TRBJ1-1 | . | TRBV5-1 | CASSLARGRITEAFF
TRBJ2-2 | . | TRBV14 | CAGTLAGGLGTGELFF
TRBJ2-2 | . | TRBV21-1 | CASSTRTGEDTGELFF
TRBJ1-2 | few | TRBV5-4 | CASSRDSYYGYTF
TRBJ2-5 | . | TRBV6-1 | CASSSTIAGGRVYF
TRBJ2-7 | . | TRBV4-1 | CASSQGLAGESYEQYF
TRBJ2-7 | . | TRBV2 | CASGKGGSSYEQYF
TRBJ2-1 | . | TRBV7-2 | CASSLAQGGGYNEQFF
TRBJ2-5 | once | TRBV25-1 | CASSGESQETQYF
TRBJ2-7 | . | TRBV30 | CAWSVAGYEQYF
TRBJ2-5 | once | TRBV5-6 | CASSFGGVAEETQYF
TRBJ2-3 | once | TRBV2 | CASSGGNTDTQYF
TRBJ2-1 | . | TRBV4-2 | CASSQKYPSSYNEQFF
TRBJ2-5 | once | TRBV5-4 | CASSGPEQGAQEETQYF